This entry describes one T cell receptor (beta chain). Original analysis: By means of reference gene primer amplification, nucleated cell counts were estimated. Libraries were prepared by immunoSEQ multiplex PCR; TCRdb keeps only in-frame clonotypes and omits some of them. V and J calls and clone size are copied from that table; D and trimming were computed from the DNA. The top ten clones hold 5% of a sample with 100,000 to 110,000 clones, 88% of them seen once. Germline V gene lookup returns CDR1 MDHEN and CDR2 SYDVKM. The CDR3 has 17 amino acids. The V and J ends lost 4 bases and 3 bases, in that order; junction bases with no gene match: 13. The sample comes from a study of blood T cell repertoires in COVID-19. Study-wide background: Collection of acute and convalescent COVID-19 samples took place in the United States, Italy and Spain. The analysed material was cDNA or gDNA that came from T cells, B-cell-depleted T cells, or PBMCs.

The sequenced material came from peripheral blood. The genes are TRBV28 and TRBJ2-5; TRBD1 matches at 8 bases. The TCR originated in a human donor in a cohort sampled during active COVID-19. The CDR3 loop is CASSSNTFRGREETQYF. As DNA, the CDR3 is TGTGCCAGCAGTTCCAATACCTTCAGGGGGCGGGAAGAGACCCAGTACTTC.